This TCR beta chain came from a study of metastatic and nonmetastatic thyroid tumors (dated by TCRdb to about 2020). Regarding the research as a whole: Repertoires were compared across peripheral blood and tumor or nodule tissue samples from malignant and benign thyroid patients.

Receptor amplification or capture employed PCR. Sequencing used an Illumina HiSeq 4000. High-throughput sequencing was used to profile the CDR3 region of the TCR beta-chain in every patient. On the authors' methods: The researchers built a classifier to tell apart papillary thyroid cancer patients with distant metastasis, based on CDR3 differences among clinicopathological groups. The Shannon index was used to measure repertoire diversity, and the Morisita-Horn index was used to measure how similar tumor and blood repertoires were. TCRdb reprocessing: public reads trimmed at Q25 with fastp, clones called with MiXCR, in-frame beta chains kept. TCRdb, not the original authors, processed these V and J calls. The sample profile shows roughly 32,000 clones; roughly 7.1% of them were found once. Clones ranked in the top ten supply approximately 40% of the sample. Taken from the germline V gene (reference sequence), the CDR1 and CDR2 loops are DFQATT and SNEGSKA. From cysteine to phenylalanine, the CDR3 is 14 amino acids long. CDR3 DNA is the only sequence kept; it has 42 bases, read in frame from the first base. The V end loses 3 bases and the J end loses 1 base, and a stretch of 11 bases separates them.

This clone has ten or more counts. The target of this receptor is not known. It has no much larger one-base neighbor in the sample; base qualities were not kept. Results the study describes overall, beyond this receptor: TCR beta diversity was reported as significantly higher in malignant tumors than in benign nodules, in both blood and tumor samples.

None of the patients had been given any treatment before thyroid surgery. Patient clinical samples collected from about 2011 to 2018 were retrospectively analysed using T-cell receptor beta sequencing. Sequenced material: blood. The sequence came from a female donor with papillary thyroid cancer or a benign thyroid nodule (not recorded which). Some clones in this sample may be carry-over from other donors' samples. This chain is built from TRBV20-1 and TRBJ2-3; a tentative D call is TRBD2 (6 bases match). The CDR3 amino acid sequence is: CSASLIAGTDTQYF. The bases read TGCAGTGCTAGTTTAATAGCGGGCACAGATACGCAGTATTTT.